These 14 T cell receptor beta chains originate from one sample sequenced in a study of OX40 agonist ivuxolimab in advanced cancers. Profiled with immunoSEQ multiplex PCR; TCRdb holds only in-frame clones, not every one. The sample holds 50,000 to 75,000 clones, just under 85% seen once. This specimen consisted of CD4+ or CD8+ T cells sorted from blood, obtained in a trial of the OX40 agonist ivuxolimab. The receptors originated from an adult with an advanced solid tumor such as melanoma, head and neck, liver or kidney cancer.

This chain connects TRBV2 to TRBJ2-7, with D tentatively TRBD1 (5 bases). CDR1 and CDR2 from the germline V gene are SNHLY and FYNNEI. V dropped 7 bases and J dropped 6 bases, with 16 bases sitting between them. There are 13 residues in the CDR3. The CDR3 DNA sequence: TGTGCCAGCACCCAACAGGTTCGAGGCGAGCAGTACTTC. This translates into CASTQQVRGEQYF.

The V and J genes are TRBV27 and TRBJ2-1; TRBD1 might be the D (6 bases). The germline V gene has CDR1 MNHEY and CDR2 SMNVEV (reference sequence). The CDR3 runs to 14 residues. The V end was cut by 2 bases, the J end by 8 bases, with 13 bases between. CDR3 nucleotide sequence: TGTGCCAGCAGTTTAAAAGAGGGGGTCGATGAGCAGTTCTTC. Its translation: CASSLKEGVDEQFF.

V usage is TRBV2 and J usage is TRBJ1-5; D perhaps matches TRBD1 (6 bases). V gave up 2 bases and J gave up 4 bases, with 9 bases separating them. Germline CDR1 reads SNHLY; CDR2 reads FYNNEI. This CDR3 has 14 amino acids. This CDR3 reads CASSERGGNQPQHF. The DNA for the CDR3 is TGTGCCAGCAGTGAAAGGGGGGGGAATCAGCCCCAGCATTTT.

V is TRBV4-1 and J is TRBJ2-5, with D perhaps TRBD1 (7 bases). The germline V gene encodes CDR1 MGHRA and CDR2 YSYEKL. Between the trimmed V and J ends, which lost 4 bases and 5 bases, there was a span of 23 bases. The CDR3 extends over 17 amino acids. As DNA, the CDR3 is TGCGCCAGCAGCCCATCCCGGAGGGAAGGGGGCCGGGAGACCCAGTACTTC. Its translation is CASSPSRREGGRETQYF.

The genes are TRBV5-6 and TRBJ1-6; 7 nucleotides match TRBD1. CDR3 size: 16 residues. Trimming cost V 6 bases and J 7 bases; bases outside gene matches: 13. Germline V lookup: CDR1 SGHDT, CDR2 YYEEEE. The CDR3 bases are TGTGCCAGCATCGAATTTAGGAGGGGGCACAATTCACCCCTCCACTTT. Translating it yields CASIEFRRGHNSPLHF.

The rearrangement links TRBV2 to TRBJ2-3, with 15 bases matching TRBD2. The CDR3 is made up of 16 amino acids. V dropped 3 bases and J dropped 5; count of bases not matched to a gene: 3. From germline, CDR1 is SNHLY and CDR2 FYNNEI. DNA for the CDR3: TGTGCCAGCAGTGATGGACTAGCGGGAGGGTTAGATACGCAGTATTTT. Translated: CASSDGLAGGLDTQYF.

Comments on this clone: The same CDR3 is also encoded by other DNA sequences in this sample. The CDR3 loop reads CASSYPGAEQYF. DNA for the CDR3: TGTGCCAGCAGCTACCCGGGGGCGGAGCAGTACTTC. The chain links TRBV6-6 to TRBJ2-7, with D perhaps assigned TRBD1 or TRBD2 (6 bases each). CDR3 length: 12 residues. Germline CDR1 is MNHNY and CDR2 is SVGAGI (reference sequence). V dropped 6 bases and J dropped 7 bases, with 13 bases sitting between them.

This clone was seen only once. This chain connects TRBV2 to TRBJ2-7; D ambiguous. Germline V gene lookup returns CDR1 SNHLY and CDR2 FYNNEI. Between the trimmed V and J ends, which lost 6 bases and 0 bases, there was a span of 9 bases. The CDR3 is 13 residues long. CDR3 protein: CASRPRTSYEQYF. The CDR3 DNA reads TGTGCCAGCAGGCCCCGGACCTCCTACGAGCAGTACTTC.

The sample holds a few counts of this clone. The chain has TRBV7-2 and TRBJ1-1; unclear D gene. This CDR3 is built from 12 residues. Germline V gives CDR1 SGHTA, CDR2 FQGNSA. V gave up 6 bases and J gave up 11 bases, with 16 bases separating them. CDR3 in DNA: TGTGCCAGCAGTTCCGTCCTTTCGGGGGCTTTCTTT. This sequence encodes CASSSVLSGAFF.

The chain has TRBV11-3 and TRBJ2-2; 9 bases are a match to TRBD2. V dropped 3 bases and J dropped 6; count of bases not matched to a gene: 5. CDR3 size: 15 residues. Germline V lookup: CDR1 SGHNT, CDR2 YENEEA. CDR3 sequence (DNA): TGTGCCAGCAGCTTTAGCGGGAGTACGGCCGGGGAGCTGTTTTTT. It codes for CASSFSGSTAGELFF.

This sequence joins TRBV5-6 and TRBJ1-4; D is possibly TRBD1 (5 bases). This CDR3 contains 15 residues. Germline V lookup: CDR1 SGHDT, CDR2 YYEEEE. V lost 1 base to trimming and J lost 2 bases, with 9 bases between them. The CDR3, as DNA: TGTGCCAGCAGCTTGCAGGGTCGCACTAATGAAAAACTGTTTTTT. As protein: CASSLQGRTNEKLFF.

The chain combines TRBV28 with TRBJ1-2; TRBD1 might be the D (5 bases). Germline V lookup: CDR1 MDHEN, CDR2 SYDVKM. CDR3 length equals 11 residues. V was shortened by 7 bases and J by 4 bases, with 7 bases between the two germline ends. CDR3 in DNA: TGTGCCAGCAAGGGGAGCTATGGCTACACCTTC. It yields the protein CASKGSYGYTF.

This clone was picked up one time. For the CDR3, the DNA is TGTGCCACCTACAGCGGGCTAGCGGGAGTGGAAGAGACCCAGTACTTC. Its translation: CATYSGLAGVEETQYF. V and J are TRBV15 and TRBJ2-5; 10 bases align to TRBD2. Germline values: CDR1 LNHNV, CDR2 YYDKDF (reference sequence). This CDR3 has 16 amino acids. Trimming cost V 8 bases and J 3 bases; bases outside gene matches: 12.

The chain couples TRBV5-1 to TRBJ2-5, with D tentatively TRBD1 or TRBD2 (7 bases each). V lost 0 bases to trimming and J lost 0 bases, with 24 bases between them. Germline V gene data show CDR1 as SGHRS and CDR2 as YFSETQ. The CDR3 contains 20 residues. The CDR3: CASSLARGGGIPLYQETQYF. CDR3 in DNA: TGCGCCAGCAGCTTGGCCAGGGGGGGCGGAATCCCCCTGTACCAAGAGACCCAGTACTTC.